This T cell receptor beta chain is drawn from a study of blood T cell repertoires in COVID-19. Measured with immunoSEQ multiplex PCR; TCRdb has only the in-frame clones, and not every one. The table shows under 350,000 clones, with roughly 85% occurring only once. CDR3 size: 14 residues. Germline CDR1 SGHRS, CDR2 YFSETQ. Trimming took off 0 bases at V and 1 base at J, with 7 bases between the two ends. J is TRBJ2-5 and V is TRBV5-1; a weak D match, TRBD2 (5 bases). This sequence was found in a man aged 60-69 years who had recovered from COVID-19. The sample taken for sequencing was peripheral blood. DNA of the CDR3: TGCGCCAGCAGCTTGGCGGCGGGCCAAGAGACCCAGTACTTC. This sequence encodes CASSLAAGQETQYF.